Each of the 26 T cell receptor beta chains below was sequenced from the same sample in a study of T cell changes during pregnancy in multiple sclerosis (dated by TCRdb to the late 2010s). Libraries were constructed by the immunoSEQ multiplex PCR assay. Drawn from immuneACCESS, this table holds only the in-frame rearrangements with V and J called that TCRdb kept. Clones are partly lost; checked studies trace under half to an unresolved V gene and leave the rest unexplained. The sample contains about 98,000 clones, 92% of them found a single time. Jointly, the top ten make up roughly 2.1% of the sample. Sequenced material: peripheral blood, taken after pregnancy. These TCRs come from a female donor in good health, enrolled as a control in a pregnancy study.

The count of this clone is one. The V gene is TRBV6-1, the J gene TRBJ2-7; 9 nucleotides agree with TRBD2. CDR3 size: 15 residues. V shed 4 bases and J 3 bases; nucleotides not matched to a gene: 7. Germline V CDR1 and CDR2: MNHNS, SASEGT. The CDR3 region has the DNA TGTGCCAGCAGTGGTTCGACTAGCGGAGACTACGAGCAGTACTTC. Translating gives CASSGSTSGDYEQYF.

V gene TRBV2 combines with J gene TRBJ2-5, with D perhaps matching TRBD2 (5 bases). The CDR3 runs to 14 residues. Germline CDR1 reads SNHLY; CDR2 reads FYNNEI. In nucleotides, the CDR3 is TGTGCTTCGGCAAAGAATAGCGCTACGGAGACCCAGTACTTC. Translated, it gives CASAKNSATETQYF.

The chain combines TRBV11-3 with TRBJ2-5, with 7 positions matching TRBD2. This CDR3 comprises 15 residues. Trimming at V came to 0 bases and at J to 0 bases, leaving 1 base not matched to a gene. Per germline, CDR1 SGHNT and CDR2 YENEEA. DNA for the CDR3: TGTGCCAGCAGCTTAGATGGGGGGGACCAAGAGACCCAGTACTTC. Encoded protein: CASSLDGGDQETQYF.

This clone occurred once. The V and J genes are TRBV4-1 and TRBJ2-4, with TRBD2 matching over 9 bases. In germline, CDR1 is MGHRA, CDR2 YSYEKL. V dropped 4 bases and J dropped 5; count of bases not matched to a gene: 9. The CDR3 loop spans 16 amino acids. The CDR3 DNA follows: TGCGCCAGCAGCCGCACCGATGTAGCGGGAGAAAACATTCAGTACTTC. Protein sequence: CASSRTDVAGENIQYF.

This clone came up a few times. This chain uses TRBV15 with TRBJ2-7; TRBD2 might be the D (6 bases). Per germline, CDR1 LNHNV and CDR2 YYDKDF (reference sequence). CDR3 length: 14 amino acids. V was clipped by 0 bases and J by 4 bases, with 10 bases between them. The CDR3 DNA sequence: TGTGCCACCAGCAGAGATCTGGAGGGGTACGAGCAGTACTTC. This translates into CATSRDLEGYEQYF.

V gene TRBV5-1 combines with J gene TRBJ2-6; possible D gene TRBD2, 6 bases. Germline V gene sequence: CDR1 SGHRS, CDR2 YFSETQ. V shed 0 bases and J shed 3 bases, with 7 bases lying between them. This CDR3 spans 15 amino acids. CDR3 DNA: TGCGCCAGCAGCTTGGAGGGAGGTGGGGCCAACGTCCTGACTTTC. It is translated as CASSLEGGGANVLTF. Variable domain in full (rest from reference TRBV5-1 and TRBJ2-6): KAGVTQTPRYLIKTRGQQVTLSCSPISGHRSVSWYQQTPGQGLQFLFEYFSETQRNKGNFPGRFSGRQFSNSRSEMNVSTLELGDSALYLCASSLEGGGANVLTFGAGSRLTVL.

The chain uses TRBV28 and TRBJ1-1, with TRBD1 as a possible D gene (5 bases). Germline V gene lookup returns CDR1 MDHEN and CDR2 SYDVKM. The CDR3 has 14 residues. The V gene lost 3 bases and the J gene lost 4 bases, with 12 bases spanning the gap. The CDR3, as DNA: TGTGCCAGCAGTTTTATTGGGGGGGGCACTGAAGCTTTCTTT. Translating it yields CASSFIGGGTEAFF.

This chain joins TRBV11-3 and TRBJ2-1; 13 nucleotides agree with TRBD2. Germline CDR1 SGHNT, CDR2 YENEEA. This CDR3 has 16 amino acids. The junction had 6 bases not matched to a gene; V was cut back by 4 bases and J by 6 bases. In DNA, the CDR3 is TGTGCCAGCAGCTCGTACGGGACTAGCGGGACCAATGAGCAGTTCTTC. Residues: CASSSYGTSGTNEQFF. Combining the CDR3 with reference TRBV11-3 and TRBJ2-1 gives the whole variable domain EAGVVQSPRYKIIEKKQPVAFWCNPISGHNTLYWYLQNLGQGPELLIRYENEEAVDDSQLPKDRFSAERLKGVDSTLKIQPAELGDSAVYLCASSSYGTSGTNEQFFGPGTRLTVL.

V gene TRBV14 combines with J gene TRBJ2-3; 9 bases fit TRBD1. The germline V gene encodes CDR1 SGHDN and CDR2 FVKESK. V was clipped by 4 bases and J by 10 bases; unmatched bases: 12. This CDR3 contains 15 residues. The CDR3 spells CASSPPGQGSVAQYF. DNA for the CDR3: TGTGCCAGCAGCCCTCCGGGACAGGGAAGCGTTGCGCAGTATTTT.

The rearrangement uses TRBV7-2 and TRBJ2-3; TRBD1 matches at 7 bases. The CDR3 runs 18 residues. CDR1 is SGHTA and CDR2 is FQGNSA in the germline V gene. V was clipped by 3 bases and J by 3 bases; unmatched bases: 15. This chain's CDR3 is CASSLRGRTRVGTDTQYF. DNA of the CDR3: TGTGCCAGCAGCTTGAGGGGGCGGACCCGGGTTGGTACAGATACGCAGTATTTT.

This clone has a handful of counts. The J gene is TRBJ1-1, the V gene TRBV29-1, with D maybe TRBD1 (5 bases). Germline V CDR1 and CDR2: SQVTM, ANQGSEA. Trimming removed 4 bases at V and 3 bases at J, with 12 bases between. The CDR3 has 13 residues. Here the CDR3 reads CSVVGGVDTEAFF. The CDR3 nucleotides read TGCAGCGTTGTGGGAGGGGTGGACACTGAAGCTTTCTTT.

The V call is TRBV18, the J call TRBJ2-2, with TRBD1 matching 7 bases. The CDR3 runs 14 residues. Germline V gene data show CDR1 as KGHSH and CDR2 as LQKENI. Trimming at V came to 6 bases and at J to 7 bases, leaving 8 bases not matched to a gene. For the CDR3, the DNA is TGTGCCAGCTCCCCTGACAGGGTTGGCGGGGAGCTGTTTTTT. It encodes CASSPDRVGGELFF.

The chain is built from TRBV19 and TRBJ1-1, with TRBD1 as a possible D gene (5 bases). CDR1 is LNHDA, CDR2 SQIVND, per germline (reference sequence). V was clipped by 5 bases and J by 3 bases, with 10 bases between them. The CDR3 loop spans 13 amino acids. The CDR3 nucleotides are TGTGCCAGTAGTGTCGACAGAGACACTGAAGCTTTCTTT. Residues: CASSVDRDTEAFF.

J is TRBJ2-3 and V is TRBV7-2; 7 nucleotides match TRBD1. The CDR3 has 14 residues. V was pared by 5 bases and J by 7 bases, with 9 bases of the junction left unmatched. CDR1 is SGHTA, CDR2 FQGNSA, per germline. The CDR3 reads CASSLGTALYTQYF. CDR3 sequence (DNA): TGTGCCAGCAGCCTTGGGACAGCCCTCTATACGCAGTATTTT.

The chain carries TRBV19 and TRBJ2-5, with D tentatively TRBD2 (5 bases). Trimming left V 2 bases short and J 4 bases short, with 11 bases between. This CDR3 is built from 14 residues. Per germline, CDR1 LNHDA and CDR2 SQIVND (reference sequence). CDR3 nucleotides: TGTGCCAGTAGTATAAGGAGGACGCCAGAGACCCAGTACTTC. Amino acids: CASSIRRTPETQYF.

The gene calls are TRBV20-1 and TRBJ1-1; D perhaps matches TRBD1 (6 bases). Germline V lookup: CDR1 DFQATT, CDR2 SNEGSKA (reference sequence). CDR3 size: 10 residues. CDR3: CRGASTQAFF. The CDR3, as DNA: TGCAGGGGGGCGAGTACTCAAGCTTTCTTT.

V usage is TRBV6-5 and J usage is TRBJ2-7; perhaps TRBD2 as D (5 bases). CDR3 length: 14 amino acids. V was shortened by 0 bases and J by 5 bases, with 11 bases between the two germline ends. Germline assignment: CDR1 MNHEY and CDR2 SVGAGI. The CDR3 protein is CASSYSRARNEQYF. In nucleotides, the CDR3 is TGTGCCAGCAGTTACTCGAGGGCGAGGAACGAGCAGTACTTC.

The chain employs TRBV5-6 and TRBJ2-1; 7 bases line up with TRBD2. Per the germline V gene, CDR1 is SGHDT and CDR2 is YYEEEE. V dropped 4 bases and J dropped 2; count of bases not matched to a gene: 6. This CDR3 is built from 15 residues. CDR3 coding DNA: TGTGCCAGCAGCCCACGGGACTACCCCTACAATGAGCAGTTCTTC. Protein sequence: CASSPRDYPYNEQFF.

The chain links TRBV5-1 to TRBJ1-6; a possible D gene is TRBD1 (6 bases). The CDR3 extends over 15 amino acids. CDR1 is SGHRS and CDR2 is YFSETQ in the germline V gene. V lost 0 bases to trimming and J lost 8 bases, with 12 bases between them. CDR3 protein: CASSLALDRDSPLHF. CDR3 in DNA: TGCGCCAGCAGCTTGGCCTTGGACAGAGATTCACCCCTCCACTTT.

J is TRBJ2-7 and V is TRBV9; 8 nucleotides align to TRBD1. With 0 bases clipped from V and 2 bases from J, the junction kept 4 bases outside the gene matches. Germline lookup yields CDR1 SGDLS and CDR2 YYNGEE. This CDR3 comprises 15 residues. The chain's CDR3 is CASSVDQGAAYEQYF. The CDR3 DNA sequence: TGTGCCAGCAGCGTAGATCAGGGGGCGGCCTACGAGCAGTACTTC.

The CDR3 region is CASSERTGVNEKLFF. In nucleotides, the CDR3 is TGTGCCAGCAGTGAACGGACAGGTGTAAACGAAAAACTGTTTTTT. This sequence joins TRBV7-9 and TRBJ1-4; 7 nucleotides align to TRBD1. The J segment lost 8 bases and the V segment lost 6 bases, leaving 12 bases of the junction unmatched. Germline V gives CDR1 SEHNR, CDR2 FQNEAQ (reference sequence). This CDR3 comprises 15 residues.

Regarding this clone: Other DNA sequences in this sample translate to the same CDR3. The rearrangement joins TRBV5-4 to TRBJ1-1, with a weak D call TRBD1 (5 bases). V was shortened by 2 bases and J by 5 bases, with 7 bases between the two germline ends. Germline V gives CDR1 SGHNT, CDR2 YYREEE (reference sequence). This CDR3 has 12 residues. CDR3 residues: CASSFGGTEAFF. The DNA of the CDR3 is TGTGCCAGCAGCTTCGGGGGGACTGAAGCTTTCTTT.

The chain is built from TRBV4-1 and TRBJ1-4; 12 bases map to TRBD1. The germline gives CDR1 MGHRA, CDR2 YSYEKL. The CDR3 is 16 residues long. J gave up 8 bases and V 0 bases, and 4 bases lay outside the gene matches. CDR3 bases: TGCGCCAGCAGCCAAGATGCCGGGACAGGGGGCGAAAAACTGTTTTTT. Its translation: CASSQDAGTGGEKLFF.

This chain connects TRBV7-6 to TRBJ2-1, with 8 bases identical to TRBD2. From germline, CDR1 is SGHVS and CDR2 FNYEAQ. This CDR3 region has 16 residues. V was clipped by 1 base and J by 7 bases; unmatched bases: 9. This CDR3 reads CASSLESGSWGNEQFF. The CDR3 DNA reads TGTGCCAGCAGCTTAGAGAGCGGGAGTTGGGGAAATGAGCAGTTCTTC.

The V gene is TRBV18, the J gene TRBJ1-1; 8 nucleotides agree with TRBD1. The CDR3 has 12 amino acids. CDR1 is KGHSH, CDR2 LQKENI, per germline. The V gene end was trimmed by 8 bases and the J gene end by 7 bases; junction bases not matched to a gene: 6. CDR3 sequence: CASATGAGEAFF. CDR3 nucleotide sequence: TGTGCCAGCGCGACAGGGGCGGGTGAAGCTTTCTTT.

In nucleotides, the CDR3 is TGTGCCAGCACCCTTCGGGACACCGGGGAGCTGTTTTTT. It translates to CASTLRDTGELFF. V is TRBV9 and J is TRBJ2-2; D not certain. CDR1 SGDLS and CDR2 YYNGEE come from the germline V gene. The CDR3 runs 13 residues. Trimming shortened V by 6 bases and J by 3 bases, and 9 bases separated the two germline ends.